These T cell receptor beta chains were read from a single sample in a study of post-analysis software for immune sequencing data. Using its own MiXCR run on the PCR reads, TCRdb lists one record per CDR3 protein. The sample has hundreds of thousands of distinct CDR3 sequences; about 40% are singletons. Sequencing was done on a sample of blood. The receptors come from a girl aged 2 to 9 with multiple sclerosis. The CDR3 runs from the conserved cysteine through the conserved F or W. D genes are given only for firm matches. A row's size may be missing; if present it is once, few, many or a size class.

V,J,size,D,DNA,CDR3
TRBV29-1,TRBJ2-3,NA,NA,TGCAGCGTGGAAGGACATTACACAGATACGCAGTATTTT,CSVEGHYTDTQYF
TRBV2,TRBJ1-1,NA,NA,TGTGCCAGCAGCACACAGGGCGCAGTGAACACTGAAGCTTTCTTT,CASSTQGAVNTEAFF
TRBV10-3,TRBJ2-7,few,NA,TGTGCCATCAGAGAGACAGGCTCCTACGAGCAGTACTTC,CAIRETGSYEQYF
TRBV5-6,TRBJ2-1,few,NA,TGTGCCAGCAGCTTGGAGGGAAGGGAAAATGAGCAGTTCTTC,CASSLEGRENEQFF
TRBV28,TRBJ2-7,few,TRBD2,TGTGCCAGCAGTTCCTCTCTAGCGGGAGCTAACGAGCAGTACTTC,CASSSSLAGANEQYF
TRBV7-3,TRBJ1-6,NA,TRBD1,TGTGCCAGCAGCTTAGCATCGGGACAGAATTCACCCCTCCACTTT,CASSLASGQNSPLHF
TRBV15,TRBJ1-6,few,NA,TGTGCCACCAGCAGAGTCTTGGACCGGCAGGGGCTGTATAATTCACCCCTCCACTTT,CATSRVLDRQGLYNSPLHF
TRBV18,TRBJ2-7,NA,NA,TGTGCCAGCTCCCCGACCGGGGGGCTCTCCTACGAGCAGTACTTC,CASSPTGGLSYEQYF
TRBV27,TRBJ2-7,NA,NA,TGTGCCAGCAGTTTTTGGCAGGGGATGACCTACGAGCAGTACTTC,CASSFWQGMTYEQYF
TRBV10-1,TRBJ2-1,NA,NA,TGCGCCAGGACTACCGACCGTCCCCACAATGAGCAGTTCTTC,CARTTDRPHNEQFF
TRBV7-9,TRBJ2-7,NA,TRBD1,TGTGCCAGCAGCCGTTTCGGGACAGACTACGAGCAGTACTTC,CASSRFGTDYEQYF
TRBV28,TRBJ2-3,NA,TRBD1,TGTGCCAGCAGTTTATGGGGGACAGAGGCGACAGATACGCAGTATTTT,CASSLWGTEATDTQYF
TRBV28,TRBJ2-7,NA,TRBD2,TGTGCCAGCAGCAGTGGGGGGGTCTCTCCCTACGAGCAGTACTTC,CASSSGGVSPYEQYF
TRBV20-1,TRBJ2-3,few,NA,TGCAGTGCTAGAGCGGCAGACACAGATACGCAGTATTTT,CSARAADTDTQYF
TRBV4-3,TRBJ2-7,NA,NA,TGCGCCAGCAGCCAAGATCACCCGGGGAACTCCTACGAGCAGTACTTC,CASSQDHPGNSYEQYF
TRBV29-1,TRBJ2-7,NA,TRBD1,TGCAGCGTTGCCGGGACAGGGACGGCAAGTGGGGACTACGAGCAGTACTTC,CSVAGTGTASGDYEQYF
TRBV20-1,TRBJ2-1,many,TRBD2,TGCAGTGCCACCTCGGCGGGAGTGGGAAATGAGCAGTTCTTC,CSATSAGVGNEQFF
TRBV6-5,TRBJ1-5,NA,NA,TGTGCCAGCAAGCCAGGGAGCAATCAGCCCCAGCATTTT,CASKPGSNQPQHF
TRBV12-3/TRBV12-4,TRBJ1-2,NA,NA,TGTGCCAGCAGAGGCCCGTTCTATGGCTACACCTTC,CASRGPFYGYTF
TRBV29-1,TRBJ2-7,NA,NA,TGCAGCGTTTACGACCGGGACAACTCCTACGAGCAGTACTTC,CSVYDRDNSYEQYF
TRBV20-1,TRBJ2-5,NA,NA,TGCAGTGCTAGTCGCGCAGGACGGGAGACCCAGTACTTC,CSASRAGRETQYF
TRBV6-6,TRBJ1-5,NA,TRBD1,TGTGCCAGCTGGACAGGGGACAGCAATCAGCCCCAGCATTTT,CASWTGDSNQPQHF
TRBV29-1,TRBJ1-2,NA,NA,TGCAGCGTTGAGACCTATTGGGACGAGGGAGGGTATGGCTACACCTTC,CSVETYWDEGGYGYTF
TRBV7-9,TRBJ1-5,few,TRBD1,TGTGCCAGCAGCCCACGGACAGGGAAGGTTCAGCCCCAGCATTTT,CASSPRTGKVQPQHF
TRBV27,TRBJ2-3,NA,NA,TGTGCCAGCAGCGGGAGCTTGGTTACGCAGTATTTT,CASSGSLVTQYF
TRBV29-1,TRBJ2-6,few,NA,TGCAGCGTTGAAGTGGGACCTGGGGCCAACGTCCTGACTTTC,CSVEVGPGANVLTF
TRBV2,TRBJ2-5,NA,NA,TGTGCCAGCAGTGACATTTCTGTCGAGACCCAGTACTTC,CASSDISVETQYF
TRBV5-1,TRBJ2-1,NA,TRBD2,TGCGCCAGCAGCCCGCGGGGGGATACGTACAATGAGCAGTTCTTC,CASSPRGDTYNEQFF
TRBV6-6,TRBJ2-6,NA,NA,TGTGCCAGCAGCCTCGCTGGGGCCAACGTCCGGACTTTC,CASSLAGANVRTF
TRBV7-2,TRBJ2-3,NA,TRBD2,TGTGCCAGCAGCCCACCGGGACTAGCGGGAGGATCTGCAGATACGCAGTATTTT,CASSPPGLAGGSADTQYF
TRBV29-1,TRBJ2-7,NA,TRBD2,TGCAGCGCCGGACTAGCGGGACCTTACGAGCAGTACTTC,CSAGLAGPYEQYF
TRBV28,TRBJ2-4,NA,TRBD2,TGTGCCAGCAGTTTGCGACTAGCGGTCAGGGATATACACATTCAGTACTTC,CASSLRLAVRDIHIQYF
TRBV20-1,TRBJ1-5,NA,NA,TGCAGTGCCGAAACGGGAGGGAATCAGCCCCAGCATTTT,CSAETGGNQPQHF
TRBV20-1,TRBJ2-1,NA,TRBD1,TGCAGTGCCAGGACAGGCTATTACAATGAGCAGTTCTTC,CSARTGYYNEQFF
TRBV7-3,TRBJ2-7,few,TRBD2,TGTGCCAGCAGCTTAAGCGGGGGTAGATACGAGCAGTACTTC,CASSLSGGRYEQYF
TRBV6-5,TRBJ2-5,NA,TRBD1,TGTGCCAGCAGCCGCGGGACAGGCGGGGAGACCCAGTACTTC,CASSRGTGGETQYF
TRBV6-1,TRBJ2-5,NA,NA,TGTGCCAGCAGGGGGCAGACCCGGAGGTGGGAGACCCAGTACTTC,CASRGQTRRWETQYF
TRBV28,TRBJ2-3,NA,NA,TGTGCCAGCAGTTTATGGGCTAGAGGGGCGGCAGATACGCAGTATTTT,CASSLWARGAADTQYF
TRBV27,TRBJ1-2,NA,TRBD1,TGTGCCAGCAGCATGGACAGGGGGTTATATGGCTACACCTTC,CASSMDRGLYGYTF
TRBV6-2/TRBV6-3,TRBJ2-3,few,TRBD1,TGTGCCAGCACCTATTCGAAAATTAACAGGGGGCTATCGACAGATACGCAGTATTTT,CASTYSKINRGLSTDTQYF
TRBV3-1,TRBJ2-1,few,NA,TGTGCCAGCAGCCTTGAGGGCAGGCAGTTCTTC,CASSLEGRQFF
TRBV7-3,TRBJ1-6,once,NA,TGTGCCAGCAGCTTAACGGGGATTTCACCCCTCCACTTT,CASSLTGISPLHF
TRBV28,TRBJ1-4,once,TRBD1,TGTGCCAGCACCCTGACAGGGGTCGATGAAAAACTGTTTTTT,CASTLTGVDEKLFF
TRBV4-3,TRBJ1-4,NA,TRBD1,TGCGCCAGCAGTCGCGACAGGGTAGGGGAAAAACTGTTTTTT,CASSRDRVGEKLFF
TRBV12-3/TRBV12-4,TRBJ1-3,NA,NA,TGTGCCAGCAGTTTAGTTGGCGCATCTGGAAACACCATATATTTT,CASSLVGASGNTIYF
TRBV6-2/TRBV6-3,TRBJ1-5,NA,TRBD1,TGTGCCAGCAGCCCCGGACAGGGAGAGTTTCAGCCCCAGCATTTT,CASSPGQGEFQPQHF